The TCR beta chain under discussion was sequenced for a study of blood T cell repertoires in COVID-19. This clone was observed a few times. As originally analysed: Reference gene primer amplification yielded estimated nucleated cell counts. Clones were sequenced by immunoSEQ multiplex PCR, and TCRdb holds only the in-frame ones, with some missing. That table supplies the V and J calls and clone size; D and trimming were determined from the DNA. This repertoire shows roughly 39,000 clones, over 80% found once; its top ten account for 9%. The source material was peripheral blood. The clonotype was recovered from a woman aged 70-85 years with acute or convalescent COVID-19.

CDR3 nucleotides: TGTGCCAGCAGCTTTTCGGACAGGGAAGCTTTCTTT. Encoded protein: CASSFSDREAFF. V is TRBV11-2 and J is TRBJ1-1; 7 bases map to TRBD1. The CDR3 length is 12 residues. V lost 3 bases, J lost 8 bases, and 3 bases stayed unmatched. Germline CDR1 reads SGHAT; CDR2 reads FQNNGV.